This T cell receptor beta chain was recovered during a study of blood T cell repertoires in COVID-19. Looking at the study overall: COVID-19 samples collected from the United States, Italy and Spain covered acute and convalescent phases. Sample material is recorded as cDNA or gDNA derived from T cells, B-cell-depleted T cells, or PBMCs.

This clone appeared a single time. V lost 0 bases to trimming and J lost 5 bases, with 14 bases between them. This CDR3 has 15 residues. CDR1 is SGHRS and CDR2 is YFSETQ in the germline V gene. Per the authors' pipeline: Reference gene primer amplification yielded estimated nucleated cell counts. Sequencing was performed with immunoSEQ multiplex PCR; in TCRdb, only in-frame clones are kept and a portion is missing. V and J calls and clone size are as listed in that table; D and trimming were resolved from the DNA. This repertoire shows fewer than 120,000 clones, nearly 80% found once; its top ten account for around 15%.

The source is an elderly woman with active or convalescent COVID-19. Sequencing input: peripheral blood. V is TRBV5-1 and J is TRBJ1-2; maybe TRBD1 (6 bases). CDR3 nucleotide sequence: TGCGCCAGCAGCTTGGCTGGACAGAGTTATTATGGCTACACCTTC. Residues: CASSLAGQSYYGYTF.